The 29 T cell receptor beta chains below all came from one sample that was sequenced in a study of cytomegalovirus exposure and HLA in healthy donors. PCR primers comprised 60 Vbeta and 13 Jbeta primers. Using immunoSEQ multiplex PCR, the repertoire was profiled, and TCRdb retains in-frame clones only, with some absent. The sample records about 150,000 clones, around three quarters being singletons. What was sequenced was PBMCs. Every receptor here comes from a male donor in good health and CMV-seronegative.

For this clone: Mismatch with germline at one junction end may stem from a read error. V usage is TRBV7-9 and J usage is TRBJ2-5; D call uncertain. CDR1 is SEHNR, CDR2 FQNEAQ, per germline (reference sequence). CDR3 length: 14 residues. CDR3 region: CSSSLVMGPETQYF. The CDR3 nucleotides read TGTTCCAGCAGCTTAGTAATGGGCCCCGAGACCCAGTACTTC. The full variable domain, in which reference TRBV7-9 and TRBJ2-5 provide the parts outside the CDR3, is DTGVSQNPRHKITKRGQNVTFRCDPISEHNRLYWYRQTLGQGPEFLTYFQNEAQLEKSRLLSDRFSAERPKGSFSTLEIQRTEQGDSAMYLCSSSLVMGPETQYFGPGTRLLVL.

The gene calls are TRBV4-3 and TRBJ1-1; no reliable D call. V lost 4 bases to trimming and J lost 2 bases, with 8 bases between them. Germline lookup yields CDR1 LGHNA and CDR2 YSLEER. The CDR3 runs to 13 residues. CDR3 nucleotide sequence: TGCGCCAGCAGCCGAGACCGTAACACTGAAGCTTTCTTT. It specifies CASSRDRNTEAFF.

The genes are TRBV7-8 and TRBJ2-5; 7 bases fit TRBD2. The DNA end favors TRBJ2-7, so the J call may be wrong. This CDR3 region has 15 residues. Germline assignment: CDR1 SGHVS and CDR2 FQNEAQ. This chain's CDR3 is CASSHPSGLLYEQYF. In DNA, the CDR3 is TGTGCCAGCAGCCATCCTAGCGGCCTTCTCTACGAGCAGTACTTC.

This sequence joins TRBV30 and TRBJ1-4, with D uncertain. CDR3 length: 13 amino acids. V was clipped by 4 bases and J by 2 bases, with 8 bases between them. Per germline, CDR1 GTSNPN and CDR2 SVGIG (reference sequence). This CDR3 is CAWMWATNEKLFF. As DNA, the CDR3 is TGTGCCTGGATGTGGGCGACTAATGAAAAACTGTTTTTT.

The V gene is TRBV2, the J gene TRBJ2-3; D is undetermined. V was pared by 2 bases and J by 14 bases, with 11 bases between. The CDR3 is made up of 11 amino acids. Germline loops: CDR1 SNHLY, CDR2 FYNNEI. CDR3 sequence reads: CASSEFTSLYF. In nucleotides, the CDR3 is TGTGCCAGCAGTGAATTCACGTCACTGTATTTT.

The V gene is TRBV19, the J gene TRBJ1-5; TRBD1 might be the D (6 bases). The V and J ends lost 3 bases and 8 bases respectively, with 20 bases between them. Germline V gene sequence: CDR1 LNHDA, CDR2 SQIVND (reference sequence). The CDR3 loop spans 16 amino acids. CDR3 in DNA: TGTGCCAGTAGTATTACAGGGAGTCAATCAAGGGAGCCCCAGCATTTT. This translates into CASSITGSQSREPQHF.

The chain employs TRBV7-8 and TRBJ1-1; D is unresolved. This CDR3 is 16 amino acids long. CDR1 is SGHVS and CDR2 is FQNEAQ in the germline V gene. Trimming stripped 1 base from V and 2 bases from J, with 14 bases between. The CDR3 reads CASSLGYSIYNTEAFF. The CDR3 DNA reads as TGTGCCAGCAGCTTAGGTTACAGTATCTACAACACTGAAGCTTTCTTT.

The V and J genes are TRBV29-1 and TRBJ1-1, with D unclear. The CDR3 sequence is 13 residues long. Trimming left V 1 base short and J 2 bases short, with 8 bases between. Germline lookup yields CDR1 SQVTM and CDR2 ANQGSEA. The CDR3 spells CSVEGQPNTEAFF. CDR3 nucleotides: TGCAGCGTTGAAGGACAACCCAACACTGAAGCTTTCTTT.

The chain joins TRBV6-1 to TRBJ2-5; TRBD1 matches at 9 bases. This CDR3 is 16 amino acids long. V lost 2 bases, J lost 1 base, and 5 bases stayed unmatched. Looked up from germline, CDR1 is MNHNS and CDR2 is SASEGT. CDR3: CASSELWGQGQETQYF. DNA of the CDR3: TGTGCCAGCAGTGAACTCTGGGGACAGGGCCAAGAGACCCAGTACTTC.

This sequence joins TRBV18 and TRBJ1-6, with 9 bases that match TRBD1. Per the germline V gene, CDR1 is KGHSH and CDR2 is LQKENI. The CDR3 loop spans 16 amino acids. Trimming cost V 5 bases and J 7 bases; bases outside gene matches: 9. This chain's CDR3 is CASSSTGTGRNSPLHF. The CDR3 DNA reads as TGTGCCAGCTCATCTACCGGGACAGGGCGCAATTCACCCCTCCACTTT.

A few counts support this clone. This sequence joins TRBV5-4 and TRBJ1-2; TRBD1 matches 7 bases. V gave up 6 bases and J gave up 3 bases; unmatched junction bases: 11. Germline V CDR1 and CDR2: SGHNT, YYREEE (reference sequence). There are 15 residues in the CDR3. This CDR3 is CASIPADRVDYGYTF. The CDR3 nucleotides are TGTGCCAGCATCCCAGCCGACAGGGTCGACTATGGCTACACCTTC. Full variable domain (missing parts from reference TRBV5-4 and TRBJ1-2): ETGVTQSPTHLIKTRGQQVTLRCSSQSGHNTVSWYQQALGQGPQFIFQYYREEENGRGNFPPRFSGLQFPNYSSELNVNALELDDSALYLCASIPADRVDYGYTFGSGTRLTVV.

The chain has TRBV27 and TRBJ2-1; tentative D call: TRBD2 (5 bases). The V gene lost 3 bases and the J gene lost 4 bases, with 13 bases spanning the gap. The length of the CDR3 is 15 residues. CDR1 and CDR2 from the germline V gene are MNHEY and SMNVEV (reference sequence). CDR3 amino acids: CASSFTGLGYNEQFF. The CDR3 nucleotides read TGTGCCAGCAGTTTCACGGGATTGGGGTACAATGAGCAGTTCTTC.

The chain is built from TRBV11-1 and TRBJ2-7; 11 bases agree with TRBD2. This CDR3 region has 14 residues. CDR1 is SGHAT, CDR2 FQDESV, per germline (reference sequence). J gave up 1 base and V 4 bases, and 0 bases lay outside the gene matches. CDR3 loop: CASSSSGGSYEQYF. The CDR3, as DNA: TGTGCCAGCAGCTCTAGCGGGGGGTCCTACGAGCAGTACTTC.

This chain links TRBV5-1 with TRBJ2-2, with D perhaps being TRBD1 or TRBD2 (6 bases each). The CDR3 is 15 amino acids. CDR1 and CDR2 (germline): SGHRS, YFSETQ. Trimming shortened V by 8 bases and J by 4 bases, and 18 bases separated the two germline ends. CDR3 residues: CASSGQLQFTGELFF. The CDR3 DNA reads as TGCGCCAGTAGCGGACAGCTACAATTCACCGGGGAGCTGTTTTTT.

This clone was found a few times. This chain connects TRBV11-2 to TRBJ2-3, with D possibly being TRBD1 (8 bases). Germline V gene data show CDR1 as SGHAT and CDR2 as FQNNGV. The CDR3 loop spans 13 amino acids. Trimming removed 4 bases at V and 11 bases at J, with 16 bases between. CDR3 sequence: CASSSAGDRRQYF. The CDR3 DNA reads as TGTGCCAGCAGCTCCGCGGGGGACAGGAGGCAGTATTTT.

The rearrangement joins TRBV6-1 to TRBJ1-6, with 7 positions matching TRBD1. The CDR3 runs to 15 residues. J was trimmed by 4 bases and V by 6 bases; bases with no gene match: 6. The germline CDR1 and CDR2 sequences are MNHNS and SASEGT. This chain's CDR3 is CASRSGQRYNSPLHF. Written as DNA, the CDR3 is TGTGCCAGCAGATCGGGACAGAGATATAATTCACCCCTCCACTTT.

CDR3 nucleotide sequence: TGTGCCAGCAGTTCCCCCTCAGGGATGGGCAATCAGCCCCAGCATTTT. Translation gives CASSSPSGMGNQPQHF. The gene calls are TRBV6-6 and TRBJ1-5, with a possible D match to TRBD1 (5 bases). Germline V gene sequence: CDR1 MNHNY, CDR2 SVGAGI (reference sequence). This CDR3 contains 16 residues. V lost 4 bases and J 2 bases, leaving 15 bases between the germline ends.

The DNA for the CDR3 is TGTGCCAGCAGCTTGGTGGTTCAGGGGGATCGACCCCAGCATTTT. Residues: CASSLVVQGDRPQHF. J is TRBJ1-5 and V is TRBV5-5, with 7 bases aligning to TRBD1. The germline V gene encodes CDR1 SGHKS and CDR2 YYEKEE (reference sequence). V was pared by 0 bases and J by 10 bases, with 10 bases of the junction left unmatched. This CDR3 comprises 15 residues. Complete variable domain (other parts from reference TRBV5-5 and TRBJ1-5): DAGVTQSPTHLIKTRGQQVTLRCSPISGHKSVSWYQQVLGQGPQFIFQYYEKEERGRGNFPDRFSARQFPNYSSELNVNALLLGDSALYLCASSLVVQGDRPQHFGDGTRLSIL.

V is TRBV15 and J is TRBJ1-2; TRBD1 is a possible D gene (5 bases). The CDR3 contains 12 residues. Trimming removed 1 base at V and 10 bases at J, with 10 bases between. Germline V CDR1 and CDR2: LNHNV, YYDKDF (reference sequence). DNA of the CDR3: TGTGCCACCAGCAGAGTTGACAGCCTCTACACCTTC. Protein: CATSRVDSLYTF. The full variable domain, in which reference TRBV15 and TRBJ1-2 provide the parts outside the CDR3, is DAMVIQNPRYQVTQFGKPVTLSCSQTLNHNVMYWYQQKSSQAPKLLFHYYDKDFNNEADTPDNFQSRRPNTSFCFLDIRSPGLGDTAMYLCATSRVDSLYTFGSGTRLTVV.

The CDR3 here is CASSPSSRRRTEAFF. The DNA of the CDR3 is TGTGCCAGCTCACCTTCGTCGAGGCGGCGCACTGAAGCTTTCTTT. The chain couples TRBV18 to TRBJ1-1, with D unresolved. CDR1 is KGHSH, CDR2 LQKENI, per germline. V was cut by 3 bases and J by 4 bases, with 15 bases left in between. This CDR3 has 15 residues.

V usage is TRBV28 and J usage is TRBJ2-6, with D possibly being TRBD1 (6 bases). This CDR3 spans 15 amino acids. Germline CDR1 is MDHEN and CDR2 is SYDVKM. Deletions cut 5 bases from V and 3 bases from J, with 11 bases between. CDR3: CASSLRGNGANVLTF. CDR3 DNA sequence: TGTGCCAGCAGTCTCAGGGGCAATGGGGCCAACGTCCTGACTTTC.

The chain uses TRBV28 and TRBJ1-5; 8 bases line up with TRBD1. CDR3 length: 15 residues. V gave up 8 bases and J gave up 0 bases; unmatched junction bases: 6. CDR1 and CDR2 from the germline V gene are MDHEN and SYDVKM. The CDR3 region is CASQSGQGSNQPQHF. CDR3 nucleotide sequence: TGTGCCAGCCAGTCCGGACAGGGTAGCAATCAGCCCCAGCATTTT.

This chain uses TRBV5-6 with TRBJ2-6, with D hard to call. Trimming stripped 0 bases from V and 0 bases from J, with 4 bases between. Looked up from germline, CDR1 is SGHDT and CDR2 is YYEEEE. CDR3 length: 15 amino acids. The CDR3 is CASSLGLSGANVLTF. DNA for the CDR3: TGTGCCAGCAGCTTGGGTCTCTCTGGGGCCAACGTCCTGACTTTC.

This clone came up once. V gene TRBV11-2 combines with J gene TRBJ2-1; D unclear. There are 15 residues in the CDR3. Trimming removed 0 bases at V and 8 bases at J, with 14 bases between. In germline, CDR1 is SGHAT, CDR2 FQNNGV. CDR3 sequence (DNA): TGTGCCAGCAGCTTAGAAGTTGAACTGCTCGATGAGCAGTTCTTC. Protein sequence: CASSLEVELLDEQFF.

The rearrangement links TRBV7-2 to TRBJ1-3; 7 positions match TRBD1. From germline, CDR1 is SGHTA and CDR2 FQGNSA. The ends lost 6 bases at V and 2 bases at J; junction bases unmatched: 10. The CDR3 contains 16 residues. The CDR3: CASSPRDTGAGNTIYF. The CDR3 region has the DNA TGTGCCAGCAGTCCCAGGGACACAGGGGCTGGAAACACCATATATTTT.

The V and J genes are TRBV2 and TRBJ2-3; 9 bases are a match to TRBD2. V was pared by 7 bases and J by 1 base, with 9 bases of the junction left unmatched. The CDR3 consists of 16 residues. The V gene's germline CDR1 is SNHLY and CDR2 FYNNEI. For the CDR3, the DNA is TGTGCCAGCACTATCCCTAGCGGGGCCGGCACAGATACGCAGTATTTT. Its protein is CASTIPSGAGTDTQYF. The entire variable domain, with the rest obtained from reference TRBV2 and TRBJ2-3, is as follows: EPEVTQTPSHQVTQMGQEVILRCVPISNHLYFYWYRQILGQKVEFLVSFYNNEISEKSEIFDDQFSVERPDGSNFTLKIRSTKLEDSAMYFCASTIPSGAGTDTQYFGPGTRLTVL.

The rearrangement joins TRBV5-1 to TRBJ2-7, with TRBD1 as a possible D gene (6 bases). The germline CDR1 and CDR2 sequences are SGHRS and YFSETQ. The V and J ends lost 0 bases and 6 bases respectively, with 19 bases between them. CDR3 length: 16 residues. CDR3 bases: TGCGCCAGCAGCTTGGCCTATAGCTCCTTGGGGGCCGAGCAGTACTTC. It translates to CASSLAYSSLGAEQYF.

There are a few counts of this clone. The J gene is TRBJ2-1, the V gene TRBV20-1; possible D gene TRBD1, 5 bases. Trimming took 4 bases from V and 7 from J, leaving 8 bases between them. The germline gives CDR1 DFQATT, CDR2 SNEGSKA (reference sequence). The CDR3 is 11 amino acids. The DNA of the CDR3 is TGCAGTGCTATCAGGGTGAATGAGCAGTTCTTC. Translation: CSAIRVNEQFF.

Only one count was recorded for this clone. This chain links TRBV18 with TRBJ2-5; weak D call: TRBD2 (6 bases). Trimming removed 3 bases at V and 1 base at J, with 12 bases between. CDR1 is KGHSH and CDR2 is LQKENI in the germline V gene. The CDR3 consists of 15 residues. The CDR3 sequence: CASSPTSASQETQYF. CDR3 bases: TGTGCCAGCTCACCGACTAGTGCCAGCCAAGAGACCCAGTACTTC.